This T cell receptor beta chain is drawn from a study of cytomegalovirus exposure and HLA in healthy donors. About the study: Clustering assigned about 79% of the approximately 400 genotyped donors to the Caucasian-associated ancestry cluster. Broader study findings: Indistinguishable V segments such as TRBV6-2 and TRBV6-3 were excluded.

The PCR contained 60 Vbeta and 13 Jbeta primers. Method: immunoSEQ multiplex PCR; TCRdb's copy keeps in-frame clones and lacks some. The sample holds around 140,000 clones, roughly 9.6% seen once. With 0 bases removed from V and 4 bases from J, the gap between germline ends came to 12 bases. Germline CDR1 and CDR2: SGHTA and FQGNSA. The CDR3 runs to 15 residues. This clone showed up just a few times. Its cognate antigen is unknown. The receptor's source is a woman in her thirties or forties in good health and CMV-seropositive. V is TRBV7-2 and J is TRBJ1-2; possible D gene TRBD1, 6 bases. Sequencing used PBMCs. In DNA form, the CDR3 reads TGTGCCAGCAGCTTAGCGCGGGGGCTGGGCTATGGCTACACCTTC. It is translated as CASSLARGLGYGYTF.